This T cell receptor (beta chain) came from a study of cytotoxic CD8 clonotypes in ibrutinib-treated CLL. Background on the study: Response sampling occurred after a median 12 months of treatment (range 6 to 36).

Repertoires were generated with immunoSEQ multiplex PCR, while TCRdb's copy carries only in-frame clones and drops some. Of about 68,000 clones listed, more than 70% are singletons. CDR3 length: 15 residues. After removal of 6 bases from V and 4 bases from J, the junction contained 8 bases not matched to a gene. Germline CDR1 is LGHNT and CDR2 is FRNRAP. Specimen: PBMCs, collected at disease progression, from a patient treated with ibrutinib. This chain connects TRBV12-5 to TRBJ1-1; the match to TRBD1 covers 10 bases. This clonotype originated in a human donor with chronic lymphocytic leukemia. The CDR3 coding sequence is TGTGCTAGTGGACCGTGGACAGGGGGGAGCACTGAAGCTTTCTTT. Its translation is CASGPWTGGSTEAFF.